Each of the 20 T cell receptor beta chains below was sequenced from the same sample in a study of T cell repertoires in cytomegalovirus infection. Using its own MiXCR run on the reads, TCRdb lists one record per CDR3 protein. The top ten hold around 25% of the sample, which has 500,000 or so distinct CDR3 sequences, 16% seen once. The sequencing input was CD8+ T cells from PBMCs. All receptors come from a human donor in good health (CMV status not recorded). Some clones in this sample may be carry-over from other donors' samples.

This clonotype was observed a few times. The CDR3 is CASSQDREQFF. The DNA of the CDR3 is TGCGCCAGCAGCCAAGATCGTGAGCAGTTCTTC. The chain employs TRBV4-1 and TRBJ2-1; D not resolved. With 0 bases removed from V and 9 bases from J, the gap between germline ends came to 3 bases. Per the germline V gene, CDR1 is MGHRA and CDR2 is YSYEKL. The CDR3 loop spans 11 amino acids.

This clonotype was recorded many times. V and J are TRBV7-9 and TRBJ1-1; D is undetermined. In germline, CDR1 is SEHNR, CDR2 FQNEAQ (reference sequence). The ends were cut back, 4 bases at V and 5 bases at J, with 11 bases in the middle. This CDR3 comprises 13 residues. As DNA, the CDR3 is TGTGCCAGCAGCTCCCTACGGAAAACTGAAGCTTTCTTT. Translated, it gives CASSSLRKTEAFF.

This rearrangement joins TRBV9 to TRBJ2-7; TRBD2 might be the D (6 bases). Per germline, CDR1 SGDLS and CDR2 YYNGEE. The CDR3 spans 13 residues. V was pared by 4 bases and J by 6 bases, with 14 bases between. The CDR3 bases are TGTGCCAGCAGCCCCCCGGGAGTAGGCGAGCAGTACTTC. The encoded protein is CASSPPGVGEQYF.

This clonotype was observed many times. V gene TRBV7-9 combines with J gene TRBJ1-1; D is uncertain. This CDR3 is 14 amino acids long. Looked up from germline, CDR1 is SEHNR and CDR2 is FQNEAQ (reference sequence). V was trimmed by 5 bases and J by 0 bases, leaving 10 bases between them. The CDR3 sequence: CASSPPTVNTEAFF. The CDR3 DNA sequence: TGTGCCAGCAGCCCCCCGACGGTGAACACTGAAGCTTTCTTT.

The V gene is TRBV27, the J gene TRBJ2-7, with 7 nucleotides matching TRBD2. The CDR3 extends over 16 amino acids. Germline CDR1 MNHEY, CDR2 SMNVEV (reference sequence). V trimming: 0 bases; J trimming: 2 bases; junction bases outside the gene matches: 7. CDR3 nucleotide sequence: TGTGCCAGCAGTTTATCCGGCGGGAGAGTCCCCTACGAGCAGTACTTC. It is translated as CASSLSGGRVPYEQYF.

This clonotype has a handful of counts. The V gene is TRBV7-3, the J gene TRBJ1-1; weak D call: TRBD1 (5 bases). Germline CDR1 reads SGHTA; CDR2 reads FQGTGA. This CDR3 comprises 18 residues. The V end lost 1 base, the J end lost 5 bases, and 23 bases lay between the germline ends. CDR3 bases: TGTGCCAGCAGCTTAAAAGCGTCAGGGAGGCAGAGGATGACTGAAGCTTTCTTT. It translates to CASSLKASGRQRMTEAFF.

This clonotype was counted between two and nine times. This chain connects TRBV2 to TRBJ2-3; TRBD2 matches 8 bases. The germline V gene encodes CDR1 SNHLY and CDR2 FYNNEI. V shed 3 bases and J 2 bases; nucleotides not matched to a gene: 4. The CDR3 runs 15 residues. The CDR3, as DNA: TGTGCCAGCAGTGAGGGCGGGAGGTTCACAGATACGCAGTATTTT. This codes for CASSEGGRFTDTQYF.

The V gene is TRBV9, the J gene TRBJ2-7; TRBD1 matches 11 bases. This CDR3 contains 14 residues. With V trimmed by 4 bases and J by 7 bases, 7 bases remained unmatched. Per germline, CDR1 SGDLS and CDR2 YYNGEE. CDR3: CASSFGQGAKEQYF. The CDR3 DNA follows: TGTGCCAGCAGCTTCGGACAGGGGGCGAAAGAGCAGTACTTC.

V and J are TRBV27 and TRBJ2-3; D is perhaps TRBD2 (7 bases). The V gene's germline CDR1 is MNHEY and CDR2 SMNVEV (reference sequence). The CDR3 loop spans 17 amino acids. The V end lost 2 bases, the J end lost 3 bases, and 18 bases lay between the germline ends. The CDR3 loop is CASSLTPGGLFTDTQYF. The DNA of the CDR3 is TGTGCCAGCAGTTTAACCCCGGGGGGCCTTTTTACAGATACGCAGTATTTT.

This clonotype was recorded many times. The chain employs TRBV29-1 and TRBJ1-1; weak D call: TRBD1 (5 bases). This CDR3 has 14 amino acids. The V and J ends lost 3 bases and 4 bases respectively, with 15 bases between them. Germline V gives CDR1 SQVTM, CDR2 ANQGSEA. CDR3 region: CSVDGGVWSTEAFF. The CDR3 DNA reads TGCAGCGTTGATGGGGGGGTTTGGAGCACTGAAGCTTTCTTT.

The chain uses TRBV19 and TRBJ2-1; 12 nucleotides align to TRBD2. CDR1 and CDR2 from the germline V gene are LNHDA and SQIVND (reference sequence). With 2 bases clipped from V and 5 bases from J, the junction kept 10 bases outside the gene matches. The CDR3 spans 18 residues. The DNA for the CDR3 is TGTGCCAGTAGTATACGGCTAGCGGGAGGGGCCCCTCACAATGAGCAGTTCTTC. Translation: CASSIRLAGGAPHNEQFF.

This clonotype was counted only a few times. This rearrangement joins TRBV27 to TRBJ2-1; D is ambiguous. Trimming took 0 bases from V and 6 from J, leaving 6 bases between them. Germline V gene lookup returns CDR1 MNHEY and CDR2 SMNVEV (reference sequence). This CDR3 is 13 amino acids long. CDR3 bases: TGTGCCAGCAGTTTATCCTCTCTCAATGAGCAGTTCTTC. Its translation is CASSLSSLNEQFF.

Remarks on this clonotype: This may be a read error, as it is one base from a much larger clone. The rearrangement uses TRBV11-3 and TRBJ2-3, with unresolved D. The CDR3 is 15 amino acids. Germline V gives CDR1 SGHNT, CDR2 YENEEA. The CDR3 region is CASSLRGRRTDTQCF. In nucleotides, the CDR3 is TGTGCCAGCAGTCTCCGCGGACGGAGAACAGATACGCAGTGTTTT.

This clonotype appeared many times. For the CDR3, the DNA is TGTGCCAGCAGCTTAGGAGGAGAGGCCTTTTCCCCCACAGATACGCAGTATTTT. This gives the protein CASSLGGEAFSPTDTQYF. The chain combines TRBV7-7 with TRBJ2-3, with D unresolved. This CDR3 has 18 amino acids. The V end lost 1 base, the J end lost 2 bases, and 19 bases lay between the germline ends. Germline V CDR1 and CDR2: SSHAT, FNYEAQ (reference sequence).

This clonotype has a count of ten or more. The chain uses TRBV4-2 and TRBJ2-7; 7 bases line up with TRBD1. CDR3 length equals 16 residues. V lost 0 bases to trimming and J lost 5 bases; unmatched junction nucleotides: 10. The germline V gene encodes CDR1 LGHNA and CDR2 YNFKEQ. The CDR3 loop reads CASSQEYRGRIHEQYF. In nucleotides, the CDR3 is TGTGCCAGCAGCCAAGAATACAGGGGAAGGATCCACGAGCAGTACTTC.

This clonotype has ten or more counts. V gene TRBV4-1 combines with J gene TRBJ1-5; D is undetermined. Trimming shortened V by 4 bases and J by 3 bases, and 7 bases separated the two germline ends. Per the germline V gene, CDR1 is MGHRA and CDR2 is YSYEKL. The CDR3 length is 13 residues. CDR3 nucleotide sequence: TGCGCCAGCAGCCCAGGAGACAATCAGCCCCAGCATTTT. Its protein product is CASSPGDNQPQHF.

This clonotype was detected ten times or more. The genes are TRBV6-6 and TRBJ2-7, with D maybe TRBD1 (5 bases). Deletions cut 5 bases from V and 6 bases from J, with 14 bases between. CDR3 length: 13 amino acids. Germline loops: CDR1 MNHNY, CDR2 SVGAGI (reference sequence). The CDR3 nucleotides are TGTGCCAGCAGTCCAGGGTATCTGGGCGAGCAGTACTTC. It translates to CASSPGYLGEQYF.

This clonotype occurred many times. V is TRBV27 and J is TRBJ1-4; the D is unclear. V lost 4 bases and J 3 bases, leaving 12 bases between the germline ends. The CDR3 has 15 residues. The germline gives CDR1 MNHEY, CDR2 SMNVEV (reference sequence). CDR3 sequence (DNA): TGTGCCAGCAGTTCCCTGGACGGGTCTAATGAAAAACTGTTTTTT. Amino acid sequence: CASSSLDGSNEKLFF.

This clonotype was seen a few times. The CDR3 loop is CSARDSAQASSYEQYF. The DNA for the CDR3 is TGCAGTGCTAGAGATTCCGCACAGGCTAGCTCCTACGAGCAGTACTTC. This chain connects TRBV20-1 to TRBJ2-7, with D maybe TRBD1 (5 bases). Germline CDR1 and CDR2: DFQATT and SNEGSKA (reference sequence). The CDR3 totals 16 residues. The V end lost 0 bases, the J end lost 0 bases, and 15 bases lay between the germline ends.

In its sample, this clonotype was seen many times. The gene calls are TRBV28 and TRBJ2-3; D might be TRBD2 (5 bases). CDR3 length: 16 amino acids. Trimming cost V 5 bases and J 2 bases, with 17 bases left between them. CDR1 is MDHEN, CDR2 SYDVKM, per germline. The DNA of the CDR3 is TGTGCCAGCAGTCCTCTTGGCGGAGGTATCACAGATACGCAGTATTTT. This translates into CASSPLGGGITDTQYF.